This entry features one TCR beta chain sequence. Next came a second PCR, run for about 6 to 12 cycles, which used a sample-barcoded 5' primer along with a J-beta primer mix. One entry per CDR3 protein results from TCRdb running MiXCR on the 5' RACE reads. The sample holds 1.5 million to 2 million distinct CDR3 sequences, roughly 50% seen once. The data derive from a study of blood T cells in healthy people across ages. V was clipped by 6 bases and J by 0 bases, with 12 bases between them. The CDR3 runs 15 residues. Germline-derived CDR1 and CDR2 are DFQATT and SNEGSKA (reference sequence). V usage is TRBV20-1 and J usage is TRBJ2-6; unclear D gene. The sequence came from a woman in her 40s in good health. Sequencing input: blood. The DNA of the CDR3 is TGCAGTGCGGAACCACTTTACTCTGGGGCCAACGTCCTGACTTTC. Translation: CSAEPLYSGANVLTF.